Following are 12 T cell receptor beta chains from one sample sequenced in a study of T cell responses to AZD1222 COVID-19 vaccine. Assay used: immunoSEQ multiplex PCR; TCRdb lists only in-frame clones, some missing. The sample records 170,000 or so clones, 85% to 95% being singletons. The sample was peripheral blood, taken on day 0 of AZD1222 vaccination. The receptor source for this set is an adult in good health.

The gene calls are TRBV28 and TRBJ1-2; D gene uncertain. Germline values: CDR1 MDHEN, CDR2 SYDVKM. This CDR3 spans 11 amino acids. Trimming pared 3 bases from V and 5 bases from J, leaving 4 bases between. In DNA, the CDR3 is TGTGCCAGCAGTTTTTTATATGGCTACACCTTC. As protein: CASSFLYGYTF.

This clone came up a few times. This chain joins TRBV11-3 and TRBJ1-5; D uncertain. The V end was cut by 0 bases, the J end by 1 base, with 4 bases between. CDR1 and CDR2 (germline): SGHNT, YENEEA. This CDR3 is 14 amino acids long. The CDR3 bases are TGTGCCAGCAGCTTAGACGGGAGCAATCAGCCCCAGCATTTT. Translated, it gives CASSLDGSNQPQHF.

This clone was found once. This chain connects TRBV2 to TRBJ2-2; TRBD2 agrees at 8 bases. CDR3 length: 17 residues. The trim removed 3 bases at V and 2 bases at J, leaving 8 bases unmatched. The germline gives CDR1 SNHLY, CDR2 FYNNEI. The CDR3 region is CASSEIGAGANTGELFF. Written as DNA, the CDR3 is TGTGCCAGCAGTGAGATAGGAGCGGGGGCAAACACCGGGGAGCTGTTTTTT.

V usage is TRBV18 and J usage is TRBJ2-3, with D possibly TRBD2 on 6 matching bases. Trimming took off 8 bases at V and 5 bases at J, with 14 bases between the two ends. The germline CDR1 and CDR2 sequences are KGHSH and LQKENI. The CDR3 is made up of 13 amino acids. In nucleotides, the CDR3 is TGTGCCAGCCGACTCGGGACTCAAGATACGCAGTATTTT. Its translation: CASRLGTQDTQYF.

This chain links TRBV12-3 or TRBV12-4 with TRBJ2-5, with 10 bases fitting TRBD2. J was trimmed by 5 bases and V by 6 bases; bases with no gene match: 3. This CDR3 spans 13 amino acids. The DNA for the CDR3 is TGTGCCAGCAGGCGAGCGGGGGGGGAGACCCAGTACTTC. It is translated as CASRRAGGETQYF.

The chain joins TRBV7-9 to TRBJ1-6, with no clear D. CDR3 length: 12 residues. Looked up from germline, CDR1 is SEHNR and CDR2 is FQNEAQ (reference sequence). The ends were cut back, 3 bases at V and 8 bases at J, with 5 bases in the middle. The CDR3 coding sequence is TGTGCCAGCAGCTTCGGAGATTCACCCCTCCACTTT. It is translated as CASSFGDSPLHF.

The chain couples TRBV6-5 to TRBJ2-7, with TRBD1 identical over 8 bases. V dropped 2 bases and J dropped 2; count of bases not matched to a gene: 8. CDR3 length equals 16 residues. Germline V gene data show CDR1 as MNHEY and CDR2 as SVGAGI. The CDR3 sequence: CASSYPDRVLPYEQYF. DNA for the CDR3: TGTGCCAGCAGTTACCCGGACAGGGTTTTACCCTACGAGCAGTACTTC.

This rearrangement joins TRBV7-6 to TRBJ2-6, with a weak D call TRBD1 (6 bases). CDR1 is SGHVS and CDR2 is FNYEAQ in the germline V gene. Deletions cut 5 bases from V and 0 bases from J, with 14 bases between. The CDR3 is made up of 17 amino acids. The CDR3 protein is CASSVGQFGSGANVLTF. The CDR3 region has the DNA TGTGCCAGCAGCGTCGGACAGTTTGGCTCTGGGGCCAACGTCCTGACTTTC. Full variable domain (outside the CDR3, taken from reference TRBV7-6 and TRBJ2-6): GAGVSQSPRYKVTKRGQDVALRCDPISGHVSLYWYRQALGQGPEFLTYFNYEAQQDKSGLPNDRFSAERPEGSISTLTIQRTEQRDSAMYRCASSVGQFGSGANVLTFGAGSRLTVL.

This chain connects TRBV29-1 to TRBJ1-1; 7 bases match TRBD1. The CDR3 has 15 residues. Germline assignment: CDR1 SQVTM and CDR2 ANQGSEA. V lost 4 bases to trimming and J lost 0 bases; unmatched junction nucleotides: 8. The CDR3 region is CSVGQGVGVNTEAFF. The CDR3 bases are TGCAGCGTTGGCCAGGGGGTAGGCGTGAACACTGAAGCTTTCTTT. The full variable domain, rest sourced from reference TRBV29-1 and TRBJ1-1, is SAVISQKPSRDICQRGTSLTIQCQVDSQVTMMFWYRQQPGQSLTLIATANQGSEATYESGFVIDKFPISRPNLTFSTLTVSNMSPEDSSIYLCSVGQGVGVNTEAFFGQGTRLTVV.

This clone was recorded once. The chain couples TRBV7-9 to TRBJ2-6; D is unclear. The CDR3 runs to 15 residues. The germline gives CDR1 SEHNR, CDR2 FQNEAQ (reference sequence). V gave up 2 bases and J gave up 0 bases, with 5 bases separating them. CDR3 amino acids: CASSLWTSGANVLTF. CDR3 sequence (DNA): TGTGCCAGCAGCTTATGGACCTCTGGGGCCAACGTCCTGACTTTC.

This chain uses TRBV19 with TRBJ2-1; D tentatively fits TRBD1 or TRBD2 (6 bases each). Trimming cost V 4 bases and J 3 bases, with 10 bases left between them. The CDR3 spans 14 residues. Germline-derived CDR1 and CDR2 are LNHDA and SQIVND (reference sequence). The CDR3: CASSKGGFYNEQFF. In DNA, the CDR3 is TGTGCCAGTAGTAAGGGGGGCTTCTACAATGAGCAGTTCTTC.

This chain joins TRBV2 and TRBJ2-3, with a weak D call TRBD1 (7 bases). The germline V gene has CDR1 SNHLY and CDR2 FYNNEI. V gave up 4 bases and J gave up 2 bases, with 19 bases separating them. The CDR3 runs to 17 residues. CDR3 sequence reads: CASSGAGGDRVTDTQYF. CDR3 nucleotides: TGTGCCAGCAGTGGGGCCGGGGGTGACAGGGTCACAGATACGCAGTATTTT.